These 13 T cell receptor beta chains came from one sample sequenced in a study of regulatory T cells in long-lasting Graves disease. Time point in this sample: persistent/refractory GD, antithyroid drugs over 5 years with positive TRAb. Scientists built the TCR library using RNA that was extracted from PBMCs. Arm-PCR of CDR3 regions and iRepertoire HTBI primers were the basis on which TCR beta libraries were built. TCRdb reanalysed the multiplex PCR reads using MiXCR and keeps one entry per CDR3 protein. Of approximately 350,000 distinct CDR3 sequences in the sample, approximately 23% are singletons; the top ten hold around 30%. This sample comprised peripheral blood mononuclear cells (PBMCs), obtained when the disease was refractory, from a patient treated with antithyroid drugs. The source is a woman aged 35 to 49 with Graves disease.

This clonotype was seen ten or more times. The V call is TRBV28, the J call TRBJ2-6; D gene ambiguous. The CDR3 is 17 residues long. The ends were cut back, 3 bases at V and 0 bases at J, with 12 bases in the middle. The germline V gene has CDR1 MDHEN and CDR2 SYDVKM. The CDR3 coding sequence is TGTGCCAGCAGTTTGGCCCCAGGCAGCTCTGGGGCCAACGTCCTGACTTTC. Its protein is CASSLAPGSSGANVLTF.

The V gene is TRBV7-9, the J gene TRBJ2-2; D may be TRBD1 (5 bases). The CDR3 runs 15 residues. Germline lookup yields CDR1 SEHNR and CDR2 FQNEAQ (reference sequence). Trimming left V 1 base short and J 9 bases short, with 15 bases between. The CDR3 coding sequence is TGTGCCAGCAGCTTAGAGGGGAAACTACACCGGGAGCTGTTTTTT. Its translation is CASSLEGKLHRELFF.

This chain joins TRBV20-1 and TRBJ2-5, with 13 bases matching TRBD2. This CDR3 is 17 amino acids long. CDR1 and CDR2 from the germline V gene are DFQATT and SNEGSKA (reference sequence). Trimming took 6 bases from V and 7 from J; bases not matched to a gene: 17. CDR3 sequence: CSARTGTKTSGRATQYF. For the CDR3, the DNA is TGCAGTGCCAGAACCGGGACAAAAACTAGCGGGAGGGCGACCCAGTACTTC.

This chain links TRBV20-1 with TRBJ2-5; possibly TRBD2 for D (5 bases). Germline V gene sequence: CDR1 DFQATT, CDR2 SNEGSKA (reference sequence). V gave up 4 bases and J gave up 5 bases, with 14 bases separating them. The CDR3 consists of 13 residues. The CDR3 DNA reads as TGCAGTGCTATGGGGTCCTTAGCGGAGACCCAGTACTTC. Residues: CSAMGSLAETQYF.

This clonotype has a count of ten or more. This sequence joins TRBV28 and TRBJ2-5; 10 nucleotides line up with TRBD1. The germline CDR1 and CDR2 sequences are MDHEN and SYDVKM. The CDR3 extends over 15 amino acids. The V gene end was trimmed by 5 bases and the J gene end by 4 bases; junction bases not matched to a gene: 7. The CDR3 DNA is TGTGCCAGCAGTCCTCTAAGGGACAGGGGAGAGACCCAGTACTTC. It specifies CASSPLRDRGETQYF.

This clonotype was observed at least ten times. This chain links TRBV29-1 with TRBJ2-7; no reliable D call. Trimming stripped 0 bases from V and 1 base from J, with 7 bases between. The germline V gene has CDR1 SQVTM and CDR2 ANQGSEA. The CDR3 consists of 13 residues. The CDR3 nucleotides read TGCAGCGTTGAAGACCTCGGGTCCTACGAGCAGTACTTC. The encoded protein is CSVEDLGSYEQYF.

The sample holds many counts of this clonotype. The V gene is TRBV6-1, the J gene TRBJ1-1, with 7 positions matching TRBD1. Germline V gene data show CDR1 as MNHNS and CDR2 as SASEGT. Losses at the gene ends were 7 bases for V and 0 bases for J; bases not matched to a gene: 17. CDR3 size: 18 residues. The CDR3 DNA is TGTGCCAGCACCATAGGGACCAACAGGGGACTCATGAACACTGAAGCTTTCTTT. It encodes CASTIGTNRGLMNTEAFF.

This clonotype was recorded many times. The chain has TRBV20-1 and TRBJ2-5; D is uncertain. The CDR3 covers 16 residues. Looked up from germline, CDR1 is DFQATT and CDR2 is SNEGSKA (reference sequence). V shed 3 bases and J shed 2 bases, with 19 bases lying between them. The CDR3 nucleotides are TGCAGTGCTAGTGACCGCCCACGACGGAGACAAGAGACCCAGTACTTC. Translation: CSASDRPRRRQETQYF.

This clonotype was seen ten or more times. The chain combines TRBV5-1 with TRBJ2-2; the D gene is possibly TRBD2 (6 bases). From germline, CDR1 is SGHRS and CDR2 YFSETQ. The V end lost 7 bases, the J end lost 12 bases, and 22 bases lay between the germline ends. The CDR3 sequence is 14 residues long. This CDR3 is CASASAERGRKLFF. The CDR3 DNA reads as TGCGCCAGCGCCAGTGCAGAGCGTGGGAGGAAGCTGTTTTTT.

This clonotype has only a few counts. This chain links TRBV7-9 with TRBJ1-3; 8 positions match TRBD1. The V and J ends lost 5 bases and 4 bases, in that order; junction bases with no gene match: 10. The CDR3 is made up of 16 amino acids. Germline loops: CDR1 SEHNR, CDR2 FQNEAQ (reference sequence). The CDR3 here is CASSPKTGVEGNTIYF. In DNA form, the CDR3 reads TGTGCCAGCAGCCCGAAGACAGGGGTTGAGGGAAACACCATATATTTT.

Points on this clonotype: A much larger clone differs by one base, so this may be a read error. This chain links TRBV27 with TRBJ2-7; D gene ambiguous. Germline V gene sequence: CDR1 MNHEY, CDR2 SMNVEV (reference sequence). This CDR3 region has 14 residues. Trimming took 5 bases from V and 5 from J, leaving 16 bases between them. The CDR3 loop is CASSQLGPPHEQYF. The CDR3 DNA follows: TGTGCCAGCAGTCAATTAGGGCCCCCCCACGAGCAGTACTTC.

Worth noting for this clonotype: A clone one base away is much larger, so this may be a read error. J is TRBJ1-2 and V is TRBV28, with a tentative D call TRBD1 (6 bases). The CDR3 has 14 residues. The germline V gene encodes CDR1 MDHEN and CDR2 SYDVKM. The germline V and J ends were trimmed by 8 bases and 8 bases, with 21 bases remaining between them. CDR3 nucleotides: TGTGCCAGCGGGCCCTTCGGGGGGCTTCGGGGCTACACCTTC. Its protein is CASGPFGGLRGYTF.

A few counts support this clonotype. This chain uses TRBV2 with TRBJ2-2, with D maybe TRBD2 (5 bases). V was shortened by 8 bases and J by 5 bases, with 15 bases between the two germline ends. The CDR3 is 14 amino acids. Germline CDR1 SNHLY, CDR2 FYNNEI. CDR3 nucleotides: TGTGCCAGCTCATCCTATCCGGGAACCGGGGAGCTGTTTTTT. As protein: CASSSYPGTGELFF.